This T cell receptor (beta chain) was obtained from a study of technical replicates of blood from several donors (dated by TCRdb to between 2016 and 2019). Its CDR3 holds 13 amino acids, cysteine through phenylalanine. Only the CDR3 part of the read is kept: 39 bases, read in frame from the first base. CDR1 and CDR2 are read off the germline V gene (reference sequence) as MNHNY and SVGAGI. The junction carries 10 bases between V and J, which are trimmed by 2 bases and 9 bases respectively. This clone was seen just once. The specificity of this receptor is unknown. No base quality information exists; no much larger clone differs at one position. The library came from the immunoSEQ multiplex PCR assay. As stored in TCRdb, this immuneACCESS dataset retains in-frame rearrangements with V and J assigned. A fraction of the clones does not appear; measured against another copy, unresolved V genes explain less than half of the discrepancy, and the remainder lacks a known reason. This sample lists roughly 79,000 clones; over 90% were detected once. 0.37% of the sample is in the top ten clones.

Sequences were obtained from T cells isolated from PBMCs. The sequence is built from TRBV6-6 and TRBJ1-4; the D gene cannot be named for sure. The source is a human donor in good health. The DNA sequence is as follows: TGTGCCAGCAGTTACGCCCAGAACCAAAAACTGTTTTTT. This yields the protein CASSYAQNQKLFF.